Below, 2 T cell receptor beta chains from the same sample are listed, as sequenced in a study of technical replicates of blood from several donors. Measured with immunoSEQ multiplex PCR; TCRdb has only the in-frame clones, and not every one. The data hold tens of thousands of clones, with roughly 92% observed a single time. Sequenced input: T cells isolated from PBMCs. These receptors came from a human donor in good health.

The V call is TRBV6-5, the J call TRBJ1-2; D gene unclear. This CDR3 region has 13 residues. Germline-derived CDR1 and CDR2 are MNHEY and SVGAGI. Trimming cost V 5 bases and J 4 bases, with 11 bases left between them. The CDR3, as DNA: TGTGCCAGCAGTAGTAGGGAGGGCTATGGCTACACCTTC. Its translation is CASSSREGYGYTF.

The CDR3 DNA reads TGCGCCAGCAGTGAATCTCAGGGAGGGACAGATACGCAGTATTTT. This encodes CASSESQGGTDTQYF. This chain uses TRBV10-1 with TRBJ2-3; TRBD2 matches at 7 bases. V shed 3 bases, J shed 3 bases, and the junction held 6 bases outside the gene matches. The CDR3 is made up of 15 amino acids. Looked up from germline, CDR1 is WNHNN and CDR2 is SYGVQD (reference sequence).